Only a few counts were recorded for the clone carrying this TCR beta chain. This sample was taken from a study of blood T cell repertoires in COVID-19. In the study overall: Specimens from acute and convalescent COVID-19 originated in the United States, Italy and Spain.

The protocol was immunoSEQ multiplex PCR, while the TCRdb copy is restricted to in-frame clones and leaves out a portion. Among about 180,000 clones, around 87% were seen once, and the ten largest hold nearly 2.5%. Germline CDR1 LGHNA, CDR2 YSLEER. The J segment lost 4 bases and the V segment lost 2 bases, leaving 11 bases of the junction unmatched. The length of the CDR3 is 17 residues. The chain employs TRBV4-3 and TRBJ2-5; 9 bases are a match to TRBD2. The TCR comes from a man aged 35-49 years with active or convalescent COVID-19. The material sequenced was peripheral blood. CDR3 coding DNA: TGCGCCAGCAGCCAACTTACAGCGGGGGGAGGTGGAGAGACCCAGTACTTC. Translating gives CASSQLTAGGGGETQYF.